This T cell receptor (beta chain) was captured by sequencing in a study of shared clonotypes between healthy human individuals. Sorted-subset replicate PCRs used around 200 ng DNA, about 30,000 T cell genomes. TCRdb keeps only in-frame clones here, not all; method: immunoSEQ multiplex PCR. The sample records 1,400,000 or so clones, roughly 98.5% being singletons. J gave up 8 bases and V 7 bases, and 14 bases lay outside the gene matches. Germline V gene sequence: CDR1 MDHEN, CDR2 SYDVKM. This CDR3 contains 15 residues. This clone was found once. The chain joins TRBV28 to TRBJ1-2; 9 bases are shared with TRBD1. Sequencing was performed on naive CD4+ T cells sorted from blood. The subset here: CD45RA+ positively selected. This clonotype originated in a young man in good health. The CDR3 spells CASTSHGGQGSGYTF. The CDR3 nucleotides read TGTGCCAGCACCTCACATGGGGGACAGGGATCCGGCTACACCTTC.